This T cell receptor (beta chain) originates from a study of T cells in narcolepsy. Between the trimmed V and J ends, which lost 4 bases and 5 bases, there was a span of 21 bases. Germline loops: CDR1 SGHNT, CDR2 YYREEE (reference sequence). This CDR3 has 16 amino acids. Profiled with immunoSEQ multiplex PCR; TCRdb holds only in-frame clones, not every one. The sample has 25,000 or so clones; about 82% are singletons. The chain joins TRBV5-4 to TRBJ2-5; D may be TRBD1 (6 bases). The specimen sequenced was memory (CD45RA-) CD4+ T cells from blood. This clonotype was obtained from a human donor in good health. The CDR3 reads CASSRDLQGNGETQYF. CDR3 nucleotides: TGTGCCAGCAGCCGGGACCTACAGGGCAACGGGGAGACCCAGTACTTC.